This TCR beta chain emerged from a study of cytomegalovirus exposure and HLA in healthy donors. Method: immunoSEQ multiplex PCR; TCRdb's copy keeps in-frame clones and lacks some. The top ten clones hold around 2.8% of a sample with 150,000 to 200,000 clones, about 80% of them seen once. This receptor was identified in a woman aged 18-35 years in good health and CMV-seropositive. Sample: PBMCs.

The CDR3 here is CATGGRGGCTDTQYF. CDR3 bases: TGTGCCACCGGAGGGAGGGGGGGTTGCACAGATACGCAGTATTTT. V usage is TRBV21-1 and J usage is TRBJ2-3; the table names TRBD2, a call not compared with the DNA. TRBV21-1 is an annotated pseudogene. The CDR3 is 15 amino acids.